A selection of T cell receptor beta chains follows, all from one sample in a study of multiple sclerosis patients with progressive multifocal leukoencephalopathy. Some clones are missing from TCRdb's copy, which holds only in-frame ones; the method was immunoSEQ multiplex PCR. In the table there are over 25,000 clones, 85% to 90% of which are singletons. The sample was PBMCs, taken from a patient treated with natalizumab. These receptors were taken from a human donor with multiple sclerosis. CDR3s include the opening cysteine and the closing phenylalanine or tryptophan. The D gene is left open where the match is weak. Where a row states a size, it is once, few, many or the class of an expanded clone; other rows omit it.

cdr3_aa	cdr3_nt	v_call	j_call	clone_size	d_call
CASSFQTGNTEAFF	TGCGCCAGCAGCTTCCAGACAGGGAACACTGAAGCTTTCTTT	TRBV5-1	TRBJ1-1	-	-
CASMGGTEAFF	TGTGCCAGCATGGGGGGCACTGAAGCTTTCTTT	TRBV27	TRBJ1-1	-	-
CASSPNRPSTDTQYF	TGCGCCAGCAGCCCAAACCGGCCGAGCACAGATACGCAGTATTTT	TRBV4-1	TRBJ2-3	-	-
CASSPRLAGGYNEQFF	TGTGCCAGCAGCCCCCGTCTAGCGGGGGGCTACAATGAGCAGTTCTTC	TRBV9	TRBJ2-1	-	TRBD2
CASSSASGSTGELFF	TGTGCCAGCAGCTCAGCTAGCGGATCCACCGGGGAGCTGTTTTTT	TRBV7-9	TRBJ2-2	-	TRBD2
CASSLGQRPGNTIYF	TGTGCCAGCAGCCTAGGACAGCGTCCTGGAAACACCATATATTTT	TRBV5-4	TRBJ1-3	few	-
CASSSRRYTEAFF	TGTGCCAGCAGCTCCAGGAGGTACACTGAAGCTTTCTTT	TRBV6-5	TRBJ1-1	-	-
CASSVRTSGVTGLTDTQYF	TGTGCCAGTAGTGTTCGGACATCCGGAGTTACAGGGTTGACAGATACGCAGTATTTT	TRBV19	TRBJ2-3	-	-
CAWTSGRSTDTQYF	TGTGCCTGGACTAGCGGGAGGAGCACAGATACGCAGTATTTT	TRBV30	TRBJ2-3	once	TRBD2
CASSSPGAGEQYF	TGTGCCAGCAGCTCCCCGGGGGCAGGGGAGCAGTACTTC	TRBV6-5	TRBJ2-5	-	-
CASSIATGSGELFF	TGTGCCAGTAGTATAGCTACAGGGTCCGGGGAGCTGTTTTTT	TRBV19	TRBJ2-2	-	-
CASSRTEQYF	TGTGCCAGCAGTAGGACTGAGCAGTACTTC	TRBV28	TRBJ2-7	-	-
CASSGRTSGSTDTQYF	TGTGCCAGCAGCGGTAGGACTAGCGGGAGTACAGATACGCAGTATTTT	TRBV9	TRBJ2-3	-	TRBD2
CASSFRGTGGDTQYF	TGCGCCAGCAGCTTCCGTGGGACGGGTGGAGATACGCAGTATTTT	TRBV5-1	TRBJ2-3	-	-
CASSFWPGGYEQYF	TGTGCCAGCTCTTTTTGGCCGGGGGGCTACGAGCAGTACTTC	TRBV27	TRBJ2-7	-	TRBD2
CASTRGGGNTIYF	TGTGCCAGTACGCGCGGGGGCGGAAACACCATATATTTT	TRBV19	TRBJ1-3	few	-
CASSLGSGGTNEKLFF	TGTGCCAGCAGCTTGGGCTCGGGGGGCACTAATGAAAAACTGTTTTTT	TRBV7-2	TRBJ1-4	-	-